The clone carrying this T cell receptor (beta chain) turned up a few times. As yet, its antigen is unknown. This sample was included in a study of T-cell memory formation after mild COVID-19. Findings and caveats of the study: Among contracting clones, CD4+ were mainly CM/EM and CD8+ enriched in EMRA. Memory sampled before infection contained some responding clones, suggesting cross-reactive memory joined.

From germline, CDR1 is MNHNS and CDR2 SASEGT. V was pared by 3 bases and J by 5 bases, with 5 bases between. The CDR3 sequence is 11 residues long. TCRdb recomputed calls from the 5' RACE reads with MiXCR, one row per CDR3 protein. The table records a few hundred thousand distinct CDR3 sequences, roughly 20% of them present only once. Material for sequencing was PBMCs or a T cell subset sorted from them (not recorded which). The receptor was isolated from an adult woman who had mild COVID-19 (a few samples of this study predate the infection). Cell type and time point are not known. The chain recombines TRBV6-1 with TRBJ2-7; D gene unclear. The CDR3 sequence is CASSDLHEQYF. As DNA, the CDR3 is TGTGCCAGCAGTGATCTCCACGAGCAGTACTTC.